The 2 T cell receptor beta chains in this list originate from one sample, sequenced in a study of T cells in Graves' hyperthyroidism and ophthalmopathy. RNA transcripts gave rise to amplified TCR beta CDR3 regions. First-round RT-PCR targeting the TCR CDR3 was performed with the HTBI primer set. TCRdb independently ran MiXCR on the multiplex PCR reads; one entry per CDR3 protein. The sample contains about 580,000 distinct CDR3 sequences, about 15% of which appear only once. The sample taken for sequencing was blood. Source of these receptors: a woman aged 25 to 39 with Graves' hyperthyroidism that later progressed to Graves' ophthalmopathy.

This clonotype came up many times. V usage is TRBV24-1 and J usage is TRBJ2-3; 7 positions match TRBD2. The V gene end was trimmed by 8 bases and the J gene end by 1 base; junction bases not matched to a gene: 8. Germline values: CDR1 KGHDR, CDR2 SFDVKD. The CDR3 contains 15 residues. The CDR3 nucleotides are TGTGCCACCAACCAGGCGGGAGATGGCACAGATACGCAGTATTTT. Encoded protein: CATNQAGDGTDTQYF.

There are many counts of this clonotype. The CDR3 loop is CASSMTSRLRTDTQYF. In DNA, the CDR3 is TGTGCCAGCAGCATGACGTCCCGACTGCGCACAGATACGCAGTATTTT. V usage is TRBV11-2 and J usage is TRBJ2-3; D is undetermined. Germline CDR1 reads SGHAT; CDR2 reads FQNNGV. The CDR3 sequence is 16 residues long. V was cut by 5 bases and J by 1 base, with 16 bases left in between.